Listed below are T cell receptor beta chains from one sample, sequenced in a study of blood T cell repertoires in COVID-19. Profiling relied on immunoSEQ multiplex PCR, and the TCRdb table lists in-frame clones only, not all of them. The profile covers roughly 93,000 clones, with roughly nine tenths appearing a single time and over 7% taken by the ten largest. Sequences were obtained from peripheral blood. All receptors derive from a man aged 50-60 years with acute or convalescent COVID-19. CDR3s include the opening cysteine and the closing phenylalanine or tryptophan. The order of the fields is J gene, V gene, CDR3 protein.

>TRBJ2-1|TRBV2
CASSEGLYGGNEQFF
>TRBJ2-1|TRBV7-2
CASSMARSNEQFF
>TRBJ1-2|TRBV29-1
CSVRTGTDGYTF
>TRBJ1-2|TRBV28
CASSFQGRYGYTF
>TRBJ2-1|TRBV5-1
CASSLEAGFPFF
>TRBJ1-1|TRBV6-2/TRBV6-3
CASSYSAANTEAFF
>TRBJ1-6|TRBV29-1
CSVGADNNSPLHF
>TRBJ2-5|TRBV7-7
CASSLGARETQYF
>TRBJ2-1|TRBV9
CASSPLGGRGARYNEQFF
>TRBJ2-3|TRBV5-1
CASSLGWATDTQYF
>TRBJ2-5|TRBV18
CASSRLRQETQYF
>TRBJ1-6|TRBV5-4
CASSLGEQFYNSPLHF
>TRBJ2-5|TRBV5-1
CASSLVPGTQETQYF
>TRBJ1-5|TRBV2
CASSRDRVSFSNQPQHF
>TRBJ1-5|TRBV6-2/TRBV6-3
CASSLQGQQPQHF
>TRBJ2-1|TRBV30
CAWTGGHNEQFF
>TRBJ1-3|TRBV10-1
CASSGQGTGNTIYF
>TRBJ1-1|TRBV9
CASSAGRTGWLNTEAFF
>TRBJ2-4|TRBV28
CASSLPGGSAKNIQYF
>TRBJ1-4|TRBV19
CASSRSTGTGGEKLFF
>TRBJ1-5|TRBV6-5
CASSYSISGDQPQHF
>TRBJ1-6|TRBV28
CASSSTGNSPLHF
>TRBJ1-1|TRBV30
CALRTGPIGAFF
>TRBJ1-5|TRBV7-6
CASSLEAGAKDQPQHF
>TRBJ1-4|TRBV5-4
CASSFRGRSNEKLFF
>TRBJ2-7|TRBV6-5
CASRFSGQGAYEQYF
>TRBJ2-7|TRBV15
CATSRVGGAYEQYF
>TRBJ1-4|TRBV29-1
CSVEENEKLFF
>TRBJ1-5|TRBV19
CASSIVQGARGNQPQHF
>TRBJ2-7|TRBV7-2
CASSSTGGFAGSEQYF
>TRBJ1-2|TRBV3-1/TRBV3-2
CASSQVTRAGGDGYTF
>TRBJ1-1|TRBV19
CASSMVSKSGNTEAFF
>TRBJ1-1|TRBV6-5
CASNHDFTNTEAFF
>TRBJ2-2|TRBV7-2
CASRPSRLAGELFF
>TRBJ2-2|TRBV5-4
CASSSGLAGINTGELFF
>TRBJ2-1|TRBV5-4
CASSLRAGGGYNEQFF